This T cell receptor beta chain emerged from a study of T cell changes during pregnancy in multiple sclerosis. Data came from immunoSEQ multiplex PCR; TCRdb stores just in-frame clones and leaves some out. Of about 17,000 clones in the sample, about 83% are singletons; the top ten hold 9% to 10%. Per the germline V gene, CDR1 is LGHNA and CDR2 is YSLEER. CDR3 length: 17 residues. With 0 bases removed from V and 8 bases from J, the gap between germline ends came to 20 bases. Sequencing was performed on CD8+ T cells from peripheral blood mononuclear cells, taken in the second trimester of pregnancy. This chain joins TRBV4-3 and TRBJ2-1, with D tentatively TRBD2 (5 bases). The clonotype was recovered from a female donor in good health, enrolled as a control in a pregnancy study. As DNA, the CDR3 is TGCGCCAGCAGCCAAGACCCTAGCCGATCGGGGAACGATGAGCAGTTCTTC. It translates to CASSQDPSRSGNDEQFF.